This note documents a single TCR beta chain sequence. Only in-frame clones appear in the TCRdb table, and some are missing; sequencing was by immunoSEQ multiplex PCR. The sample lists some 22,000 clones; 90% were seen once. The data are from a study of graft-versus-host responses after intestinal transplantation. This CDR3 has 17 residues. The sequencing here drew on PBMCs, taken roughly 41 days after intestinal transplant. The source of this sequence is a human patient who received an intestinal transplant, so some T cells may come from the graft donor. V usage is TRBV21-1 and J usage is TRBJ2-4; TRBD1 is the table's D call and was not checked against the DNA. TRBV21-1 constitutes a pseudogene. The CDR3 DNA is TGTGCCAGCAGCAAACCGGGAACAGGGGTAATTAAAAACATTCAGTACTTC. It yields the protein CASSKPGTGVIKNIQYF.